The subject of this entry is one T cell receptor beta chain. What it binds is not known. This sample was taken from a study of OX40 agonist ivuxolimab in advanced cancers. Study-wide background: Dose-escalation cases comprised hepatocellular carcinoma, melanoma, renal cell or head and neck cancer. Previous treatment with anti-PD-1, anti-PD-L1 or anti-CTLA-4 therapy was allowed; more than 35% had received some. Whole-study results and caveats: In CD8+ T cells, expanded clones were on average more numerous than in CD4+.

Assay used: immunoSEQ multiplex PCR; TCRdb lists only in-frame clones, some missing. Here the sample spans roughly 90,000 clones, around 90% being singletons. Trimming left V 1 base short and J 6 bases short, with 7 bases between. This CDR3 has 12 amino acids. Germline CDR1 and CDR2: SGHVS and FQNEAQ. The chain has TRBV7-8 and TRBJ2-7; D uncertain. This TCR came from an adult with an advanced solid tumor such as melanoma, head and neck, liver or kidney cancer. Sample: CD4+ or CD8+ T cells sorted from blood, taken in a trial of the OX40 agonist ivuxolimab. Here the CDR3 reads CASSLGEGEQYF. In DNA form, the CDR3 reads TGTGCCAGCAGCTTAGGGGAAGGCGAGCAGTACTTC.